What follows are 15 T cell receptor beta chains derived from one specimen sequenced in a study of T cell responses to AZD1222 COVID-19 vaccine. Assay used: immunoSEQ multiplex PCR; TCRdb lists only in-frame clones, some missing. This table has some 95,000 clones, around nine tenths appearing once. The specimen comprised peripheral blood, sampled on day 0 of MenACWY control vaccination. These receptors were collected from an adult in good health.

The V call is TRBV15, the J call TRBJ1-5, with 8 bases aligning to TRBD1. In germline, CDR1 is LNHNV, CDR2 YYDKDF (reference sequence). CDR3 size: 16 residues. The ends lost 3 bases at V and 0 bases at J; junction bases unmatched: 4. The CDR3 is CATSRLGQGSNQPQHF. The CDR3 DNA is TGTGCCACCAGCAGGTTAGGACAGGGTAGCAATCAGCCCCAGCATTTT.

The gene calls are TRBV27 and TRBJ1-3; perhaps TRBD1 as D (5 bases). Germline CDR1 MNHEY, CDR2 SMNVEV (reference sequence). The CDR3 runs to 15 residues. V was cut by 3 bases and J by 0 bases, with 9 bases left in between. CDR3 protein: CASSFSGGSGNTIYF. The CDR3 DNA sequence: TGTGCCAGCAGTTTTTCGGGGGGCTCTGGAAACACCATATATTTT.

This clone is a singleton in its sample. The genes are TRBV10-3 and TRBJ1-6; no reliable D call. This CDR3 has 14 amino acids. Germline CDR1 ENHRY, CDR2 SYGVKD. Trimming stripped 4 bases from V and 7 bases from J, with 11 bases between. Written as DNA, the CDR3 is TGTGCCATCAGTGGCTGGCAGCAAAATTCACCCCTCCACTTT. This codes for CAISGWQQNSPLHF.

The rearrangement uses TRBV5-1 and TRBJ1-5; no clear D. V gave up 4 bases and J gave up 2 bases, with 10 bases separating them. Germline V lookup: CDR1 SGHRS, CDR2 YFSETQ. The CDR3 contains 14 residues. DNA for the CDR3: TGCGCCAGCAGCGAGGGTGGAGGCAATCAGCCCCAGCATTTT. Protein product: CASSEGGGNQPQHF.

This chain links TRBV23-1 with TRBJ1-1, with 9 bases fitting TRBD1. TRBV23-1 is recorded as an ORF, its role being uncertain. This CDR3 has 15 residues. V trimming: 4 bases; J trimming: 4 bases; junction bases outside the gene matches: 7. The CDR3 protein is CASSRTGDRTTEAFF. As DNA, the CDR3 is TGCGCCAGCAGTCGGACAGGGGATCGGACCACTGAAGCTTTCTTT.

The rearrangement uses TRBV28 and TRBJ2-3, with 10 bases that match TRBD2. V dropped 3 bases and J dropped 0; count of bases not matched to a gene: 15. The CDR3 extends over 20 amino acids. Germline V gene lookup returns CDR1 MDHEN and CDR2 SYDVKM. In DNA, the CDR3 is TGTGCCAGCAGTTTCACCATCGGAGCGGGGGGGACCTCTAGCACAGATACGCAGTATTTT. Translating gives CASSFTIGAGGTSSTDTQYF.

The rearrangement uses TRBV19 and TRBJ1-5, with a tentative D call TRBD1 (5 bases). CDR1 and CDR2 from the germline V gene are LNHDA and SQIVND (reference sequence). The CDR3 has 16 residues. Trimming stripped 6 bases from V and 3 bases from J, with 18 bases between. CDR3 coding DNA: TGTGCCAGTAGGTTAGTCGGGGCAGCTTACAATCAGCCCCAGCATTTT. Its protein is CASRLVGAAYNQPQHF.

J is TRBJ1-2 and V is TRBV4-1, with 9 bases lining up with TRBD1. The junction had 4 bases not matched to a gene; V was cut back by 2 bases and J by 3 bases. Germline CDR1 and CDR2: MGHRA and YSYEKL. This CDR3 contains 15 residues. CDR3 protein: CASSQTGTGYYGYTF. CDR3 nucleotides: TGCGCCAGCAGCCAAACCGGGACAGGGTACTATGGCTACACCTTC.

The chain combines TRBV18 with TRBJ1-1; no firm D call. The CDR3 is 13 amino acids. Per the germline V gene, CDR1 is KGHSH and CDR2 is LQKENI. With 4 bases removed from V and 1 base from J, the gap between germline ends came to 7 bases. CDR3 loop: CASSLTENTEAFF. The CDR3, as DNA: TGTGCCAGCTCACTCACAGAGAACACTGAAGCTTTCTTT.

CDR3 loop: CASSLGTGGSEAFF. The DNA of the CDR3 is TGTGCCAGCAGCTTAGGGACGGGTGGGTCTGAAGCTTTCTTT. The chain combines TRBV7-8 with TRBJ1-1, with D uncertain. Germline assignment: CDR1 SGHVS and CDR2 FQNEAQ. The V gene lost 1 base and the J gene lost 6 bases, with 12 bases spanning the gap. This CDR3 region has 14 residues.

The genes are TRBV29-1 and TRBJ2-7; 9 bases map to TRBD1. With V trimmed by 7 bases and J by 7 bases, 8 bases remained unmatched. The CDR3 is 12 residues long. CDR1 and CDR2 (germline): SQVTM, ANQGSEA. The CDR3 coding sequence is TGCAGCGCTACACAGGGGGCGGGGGAGCAGTACTTC. Translation gives CSATQGAGEQYF.

This chain uses TRBV10-3 with TRBJ1-1; no clear D. Germline V gives CDR1 ENHRY, CDR2 SYGVKD. The CDR3 consists of 15 residues. Deletions cut 5 bases from V and 1 base from J, with 14 bases between. In DNA, the CDR3 is TGTGCCATCAGTCCTGGGCACACCTCGAACACTGAAGCTTTCTTT. Translated: CAISPGHTSNTEAFF.

The V and J genes are TRBV9 and TRBJ1-5; 7 positions agree with TRBD1. J was trimmed by 3 bases and V by 7 bases; bases with no gene match: 13. CDR1 is SGDLS and CDR2 is YYNGEE in the germline V gene. This CDR3 has 16 amino acids. The CDR3 coding sequence is TGTGCCAGCGGGGGAGGAGGGACAGCAAACAATCAGCCCCAGCATTTT. Translating it yields CASGGGGTANNQPQHF.

The J gene is TRBJ1-1, the V gene TRBV27; no clear D gene. This CDR3 is built from 12 residues. Germline CDR1 and CDR2: MNHEY and SMNVEV (reference sequence). The ends were cut back, 6 bases at V and 0 bases at J, with 5 bases in the middle. For the CDR3, the DNA is TGTGCCAGCAGGTCGGTGAACACTGAAGCTTTCTTT. Protein: CASRSVNTEAFF.

The gene calls are TRBV6-6 and TRBJ1-1, with D unclear. The germline gives CDR1 MNHNY, CDR2 SVGAGI (reference sequence). The CDR3 covers 14 residues. V lost 0 bases and J 2 bases, leaving 7 bases between the germline ends. CDR3 DNA sequence: TGTGCCAGCAGTTACTCACGGGTAAACACTGAAGCTTTCTTT. The encoded protein is CASSYSRVNTEAFF.